This T cell receptor (beta chain) was recorded in a study of blood T cell repertoires in COVID-19. Assay: immunoSEQ multiplex PCR; the TCRdb copy retains only in-frame clones and omits some. The sample includes about 280,000 clones, approximately 80% of them seen just once. The germline V gene encodes CDR1 KGHSH and CDR2 LQKENI. The CDR3 is 17 amino acids. The V gene lost 1 base and the J gene lost 0 bases, with 13 bases spanning the gap. The chain couples TRBV18 to TRBJ1-5, with D perhaps matching TRBD1 (5 bases). This clonotype was sampled from a man in his forties who had been exposed to COVID-19. Sequenced material: PBMCs or T cells enriched from blood (not recorded which). In DNA form, the CDR3 reads TGTGCCAGCTCACCACGGACACCAGCTTATAGCAATCAGCCCCAGCATTTT. Translation: CASSPRTPAYSNQPQHF.